The next 10 T cell receptor beta chains were all read from a single sample in a study of blood T cell repertoires in COVID-19. The data were produced by immunoSEQ multiplex PCR, yet TCRdb's version contains in-frame clones alone and is incomplete. The table records 250,000 to 400,000 clones, 85% to 90% of them present only once. Sample: peripheral blood. The receptors were gathered from a woman aged 25 to 45 with COVID-19, enrolled during active disease.

The V gene is TRBV7-2, the J gene TRBJ1-4; the match to TRBD1 covers 10 bases. CDR3 length: 17 residues. Germline assignment: CDR1 SGHTA and CDR2 FQGNSA. The V segment lost 2 bases and the J segment 0 bases; nucleotides outside the gene matches: 3. The CDR3 loop is CASSLFGTGATNEKLFF. The CDR3 DNA reads as TGTGCCAGCAGCTTATTTGGGACAGGGGCAACTAATGAAAAACTGTTTTTT.

J is TRBJ1-1 and V is TRBV5-1, with D possibly being TRBD1 (6 bases). The length of the CDR3 is 15 residues. V was cut by 0 bases and J by 2 bases, with 11 bases left in between. Per the germline V gene, CDR1 is SGHRS and CDR2 is YFSETQ. CDR3 amino acids: CASSLVAGANTEAFF. CDR3 coding DNA: TGCGCCAGCAGCTTGGTTGCGGGGGCCAACACTGAAGCTTTCTTT. Looking up the rest from reference TRBV5-1 and TRBJ1-1 gives the full variable domain: KAGVTQTPRYLIKTRGQQVTLSCSPISGHRSVSWYQQTPGQGLQFLFEYFSETQRNKGNFPGRFSGRQFSNSRSEMNVSTLELGDSALYLCASSLVAGANTEAFFGQGTRLTVV.

The chain joins TRBV3-1 (or the pseudogene TRBV3-2) to TRBJ2-7; TRBD1 matches 9 bases. Germline lookup yields CDR1 LGHDT and CDR2 YNNKEL (reference sequence). J was trimmed by 5 bases and V by 2 bases; bases with no gene match: 4. CDR3 length: 14 residues. CDR3 region: CASSQTGGLNEQYF. Written as DNA, the CDR3 is TGTGCCAGCAGCCAAACAGGGGGCCTGAACGAGCAGTACTTC.

The chain has TRBV6-2 or TRBV6-3 and TRBJ2-7; 7 bases are a match to TRBD2. The germline V gene has CDR1 MNHEY and CDR2 SVGEGT. The CDR3 has 16 residues. V shed 1 base and J 3 bases; nucleotides not matched to a gene: 9. The CDR3 DNA reads as TGTGCCAGCAGTTACTACGGACTAGAGAGTCGCTACGAGCAGTACTTC. This translates into CASSYYGLESRYEQYF.

The chain carries TRBV3-1 (or the pseudogene TRBV3-2) and TRBJ1-5, with D unresolved. V was cut by 0 bases and J by 4 bases, with 4 bases left in between. The CDR3 extends over 13 amino acids. Germline values: CDR1 LGHDT, CDR2 YNNKEL (reference sequence). CDR3 nucleotides: TGTGCCAGCAGCCAAGATAAAAATCAGCCCCAGCATTTT. It is translated as CASSQDKNQPQHF.

The rearrangement joins TRBV2 to TRBJ1-1; D ambiguous. The CDR3 has 13 amino acids. Germline lookup yields CDR1 SNHLY and CDR2 FYNNEI. V was cut by 6 bases and J by 1 base, with 9 bases left in between. The CDR3 nucleotides are TGTGCCAGCAGATTAACAAGGAACACTGAAGCTTTCTTT. Amino acids: CASRLTRNTEAFF. The full variable domain, rest sourced from reference TRBV2 and TRBJ1-1, is EPEVTQTPSHQVTQMGQEVILRCVPISNHLYFYWYRQILGQKVEFLVSFYNNEISEKSEIFDDQFSVERPDGSNFTLKIRSTKLEDSAMYFCASRLTRNTEAFFGQGTRLTVV.

The chain combines TRBV27 with TRBJ1-1; TRBD1 matches at 9 bases. This CDR3 contains 14 residues. The V and J ends lost 6 bases and 4 bases, in that order; junction bases with no gene match: 6. Germline V lookup: CDR1 MNHEY, CDR2 SMNVEV (reference sequence). The CDR3 region is CASSPTGGRTEAFF. CDR3 nucleotides: TGTGCCAGCAGCCCAACAGGGGGCCGCACTGAAGCTTTCTTT.

The rearrangement joins TRBV24-1 to TRBJ2-7; possibly TRBD1 for D (6 bases). V was shortened by 0 bases and J by 2 bases, with 13 bases between the two germline ends. Looked up from germline, CDR1 is KGHDR and CDR2 is SFDVKD. CDR3 length: 16 amino acids. Here the CDR3 DNA reads TGTGCCACCAGTGATTTGTGGGACATACAAACCTACGAGCAGTACTTC. Amino acids: CATSDLWDIQTYEQYF.

The V gene is TRBV5-1, the J gene TRBJ1-1, with 11 bases that match TRBD1. The CDR3 is 15 residues long. The ends lost 3 bases at V and 7 bases at J; junction bases unmatched: 8. Germline assignment: CDR1 SGHRS and CDR2 YFSETQ. CDR3 sequence reads: CASSWTGGSGREAFF. CDR3 coding DNA: TGCGCCAGCAGCTGGACAGGGGGCTCGGGCCGTGAAGCTTTCTTT.

V and J are TRBV27 and TRBJ2-7; TRBD1 is a possible D gene (6 bases). Germline V gene sequence: CDR1 MNHEY, CDR2 SMNVEV (reference sequence). This CDR3 has 14 amino acids. The germline V and J ends were trimmed by 6 bases and 3 bases, with 15 bases remaining between them. The CDR3 DNA reads as TGTGCCAGCAGCCGCCGGGACATCGACTACGAGCAGTACTTC. It is translated as CASSRRDIDYEQYF.